This is a list of T cell receptor beta chains from one sample in a study of molecular identifiers for immune sequencing clone quantification. TCRdb fed the PCR reads into MiXCR, producing one record per CDR3 protein. The table lists fewer than 70,000 distinct CDR3 sequences, around 18% of them singletons, with about 1.5% in the top ten. The material sequenced was naive CD8+ T cells from blood, with Jurkat cell RNA spiked in. These receptors were taken from a human donor in good health. Some libraries in this study had Jurkat cell RNA spiked in. CDR3s include the opening cysteine and the closing phenylalanine or tryptophan.

v_call,j_call,cdr3_length,cdr3_aa
TRBV7-9,TRBJ2-7,17,CASSSEKDYMKLSEQYF
TRBV10-3,TRBJ2-7,14,CAISGTLEAYEQYF
TRBV13,TRBJ2-7,13,CASSLGQTYEQYF
TRBV28,TRBJ2-3,18,CASSGISGPPGGTDTQYF
TRBV28,TRBJ2-1,16,CASTSPSEGGYNEQFF
TRBV4-2,TRBJ2-7,17,CASSQDLGQGLSYEQYF
TRBV7-2,TRBJ2-7,13,CASSLPGGYEQYF
TRBV9,TRBJ2-1,16,CASSVEGGSSYNEQFF
TRBV28,TRBJ1-5,14,CASSWDLSNQPQHF
TRBV7-9,TRBJ2-7,12,CASSLATYEQYF
TRBV27,TRBJ2-5,22,CATPWGPLAVEIMISGQETQYF
TRBV20-1,TRBJ1-6,15,CSARERASYNSPLHF
TRBV15,TRBJ2-5,14,CATSGTGEVETQYF
TRBV20-1,TRBJ2-7,15,CSARSAALPTYEQYF
TRBV4-2,TRBJ1-2,16,CASSQEFVQGTAGYTF
TRBV10-3,TRBJ2-5,11,CAISEGGTQYF
TRBV6-2/TRBV6-3,TRBJ2-7,14,CASSIDFHSYEQYF
TRBV28,TRBJ2-7,14,CASSLAGGANEQYF
TRBV7-9,TRBJ2-7,16,CASSQPAGSETYEQYF
TRBV14,TRBJ2-3,17,CASSQDYRGISTDTQYF
TRBV10-3,TRBJ2-3,14,CAISEPGWTDTQYF
TRBV4-1,TRBJ1-3,15,CASSQEFRAGNTIYF
TRBV12-3/TRBV12-4,TRBJ1-2,14,CASSYGGGVDGYTF
TRBV27,TRBJ2-7,17,CASSLSSGDRGSYEQYF
TRBV11-2,TRBJ2-7,15,CASFPLNREPYEQYF
TRBV20-1,TRBJ2-4,14,CSARDREGKNIQYF
TRBV3-1,TRBJ2-2,16,CASGQGLAGNTGELFF
TRBV3-1,TRBJ1-3,15,CASSQDLDIGNTIYF
TRBV18,TRBJ2-7,15,CASSPRGGGRGEQYF
TRBV5-1,TRBJ2-1,15,CASSLGPLRGNEQFF
TRBV7-7,TRBJ1-4,18,CASSLVSGHEKTNEKLFF
TRBV7-8,TRBJ2-1,16,CASRPSGGGSYNEQFF
TRBV7-6,TRBJ2-2,18,CASSLVVAGGANTGELFF
TRBV7-8,TRBJ2-3,18,CASSLWTGGPSSTDTQYF
TRBV6-2/TRBV6-3,TRBJ2-5,17,CASSYEWEGRSRETQYF
TRBV29-1,TRBJ2-7,16,CSVEGGLAGGNYEQYF
TRBV5-4,TRBJ1-1,13,CASSLSSRTEAFF
TRBV4-2,TRBJ2-7,14,CASSQAGSPYEQYF
TRBV25-1,TRBJ2-1,16,CASSEWTSGLYNEQFF
TRBV27,TRBJ1-1,12,CAGSPGSYGEFF
TRBV9,TRBJ2-7,11,CASSVGREQYF
TRBV20-1,TRBJ2-7,13,CSASTASGYEQYF
TRBV7-9,TRBJ1-6,17,CASSFRPGRSYNSPLHF
TRBV7-6,TRBJ2-7,15,CASSLKPDGAYEQYF
TRBV7-2,TRBJ2-3,17,CASSFAKPGQGTDTQYF